This is a list of T cell receptor beta chains from one sample in a study of blood T cell repertoires in COVID-19. Repertoires were generated with immunoSEQ multiplex PCR, while TCRdb's copy carries only in-frame clones and drops some. The sample holds roughly 75,000 clones, less than 90% seen once. Sequenced material: peripheral blood. These receptors originate from a man in his forties or fifties with COVID-19, enrolled during active disease. The CDR3 runs from the conserved cysteine through the conserved F or W. Each record gives: CDR3 DNA, CDR3 protein, V gene, clone size, J gene, D gene. A D gene is named only where the DNA matches it firmly. Clone size is stated in some rows and not others, as once, few, many or a class when expanded.

TGCGCCAGCAAGGGGGGGGCAGGGGATTTCACTGAAGCTTTCTTT CASKGGAGDFTEAFF TRBV10-2 NA TRBJ1-1 NA
TGTGCCAGCAGAAGGACTAGCGGGAGTTCGAGAGAGACCCAGTACTTC CASRRTSGSSRETQYF TRBV27 NA TRBJ2-5 TRBD2
TGTGCCAGCAATGCCAAGGACAGGGTGGTTGAAGAGCAGTACTTC CASNAKDRVVEEQYF TRBV7-9 NA TRBJ2-7 TRBD1
TGCGCCAGCAGCCCCCTAGCGGGAGGGCCGAATGAGCAGTTCTTC CASSPLAGGPNEQFF TRBV5-1 NA TRBJ2-1 TRBD2
TGTGCCAGCAGCTTAGACCGAGGGACAGGGAACACTGAAGCTTTCTTT CASSLDRGTGNTEAFF TRBV11-2 few TRBJ1-1 TRBD1
TGTGCCAGCAGCTTCGGACTAGCGGGAGTCCGCTCTGGGGCCAACGTCCTGACTTTC CASSFGLAGVRSGANVLTF TRBV7-8 NA TRBJ2-6 TRBD2
TGTGCCAGCAGGGTAACGACAGGGGAAACATACTTCTACAATGAGCAGTTCTTC CASRVTTGETYFYNEQFF TRBV11-2 NA TRBJ2-1 TRBD1
TGTGCCTGGAGTGTAAGGGGGCCAGGCCCATACGAGCAGTACTTC CAWSVRGPGPYEQYF TRBV30 NA TRBJ2-7 TRBD1
TGTGCCACCAGTGATTTGACTCCCGGGAAGGGATACAATGAGCAGTTCTTC CATSDLTPGKGYNEQFF TRBV24-1 NA TRBJ2-1 NA
TGTGCCAGCAACAGGGTTGGGGAAGAGACCCAGTACTTC CASNRVGEETQYF TRBV28 once TRBJ2-5 NA
TGCAGCGTTGAAGGTCCTAGCGGTTCCTACGAGCAGTACTTC CSVEGPSGSYEQYF TRBV29-1 NA TRBJ2-7 TRBD2
TGTGCCAGCAGTGAAGCTAGGGGGTATCAGCCCCAGCATTTT CASSEARGYQPQHF TRBV6-1 medium-sized TRBJ1-5 NA
TGTGCCAGCAGCTTTTCCGGACAGGGGCAAAAGTCACCCCTCCACTTT CASSFSGQGQKSPLHF TRBV11-2 few TRBJ1-6 TRBD1
TGTGCCAGCAGCACAGGGGGCGCAAACACTGAAGCTTTCTTT CASSTGGANTEAFF TRBV13 few TRBJ1-1 TRBD1
TGTGCCAGCAGCAGCCTAGCGGGAGGGCCCCACAATGAGCAGTTCTTC CASSSLAGGPHNEQFF TRBV11-2 NA TRBJ2-1 TRBD2
TGTGCCAGCAGCTCCCGACAGATCGACTCCTACAATGAGCAGTTCTTC CASSSRQIDSYNEQFF TRBV11-1 NA TRBJ2-1 NA
TGCGCCAGCAGCCAAGTACTAGCGGGAGGGCCAGATACGCAGTATTTT CASSQVLAGGPDTQYF TRBV4-3 many TRBJ2-3 TRBD2
TGTGCCAGCAGCCCGGGGATAGCGGGGTCCACAGATACGCAGTATTTT CASSPGIAGSTDTQYF TRBV9 NA TRBJ2-3 TRBD2
TGCGCCAGCAGTGACCTTGAGCAGTACTTC CASSDLEQYF TRBV10-2 NA TRBJ2-7 NA
TGTGCCAGCAGCCGGACGGGGACAGCATCATACGAGCAGTACTTC CASSRTGTASYEQYF TRBV7-2 NA TRBJ2-7 TRBD1
TGCGCCAGCAGCCCCTACGTAGCGGGAGGCGACGGGGAGCTGTTTTTT CASSPYVAGGDGELFF TRBV4-1 few TRBJ2-2 TRBD2
TGTGCCAGCGGCCACACCCGACAGGGAGGAAATCAGCCCCAGCATTTT CASGHTRQGGNQPQHF TRBV27 NA TRBJ1-5 TRBD1
TGCGCCAGCAGCGTGTCTCAGGACAGGGCCCACGAGCAGTACTTC CASSVSQDRAHEQYF TRBV5-1 NA TRBJ2-7 TRBD1
TGCGCCAGCAGCTACAATGTGGGACAGGTTAATTCACCCCTCCACTTT CASSYNVGQVNSPLHF TRBV5-1 NA TRBJ1-6 TRBD1
TGCGCCAGCAGCTTGGAGTTGCGGGCTTTGAAGGAGCAGTACTTC CASSLELRALKEQYF TRBV5-1 NA TRBJ2-7 NA
TGCGCCAGCAGTAGCGGGAGTGGGAATACGCAGTATTTT CASSSGSGNTQYF TRBV10-1 NA TRBJ2-3 TRBD2
TGTGCCAGTAGCCTTGACAGCGATCAGCCCCAGCATTTT CASSLDSDQPQHF TRBV19 NA TRBJ1-5 NA
TGTGCCAGTTCCCGGGACAGTCAAGAGACCCAGTACTTC CASSRDSQETQYF TRBV6-5 NA TRBJ2-5 TRBD1
TGCGCCAGCAGCTCAGGGGGTCATGGCTACACCTTC CASSSGGHGYTF TRBV5-1 NA TRBJ1-2 TRBD1
TGTGCCAGTCAGAGGGGGAGCCAAGAGACCCAGTACTTC CASQRGSQETQYF TRBV24-1 NA TRBJ2-5 NA
TGTGCCAGCAAACCCAGACCCGCGGCGGGATTGGGCGAGCAGTACTTC CASKPRPAAGLGEQYF TRBV11-2 NA TRBJ2-7 NA
TGCGCCAGCAGGCCTCTCGGGACTAGGCCAGATACGCAGTATTTT CASRPLGTRPDTQYF TRBV4-1 NA TRBJ2-3 TRBD2
TGTGCCAGCACCATACAGAGCGGGAGAAAGCAGTTCTTC CASTIQSGRKQFF TRBV12-3/TRBV12-4 NA TRBJ2-1 TRBD2
TGCGCCAGCAGCTTGTGGTCGGGAGACACTTTAACTGGGGCCAACGTCCTGACTTTC CASSLWSGDTLTGANVLTF TRBV5-1 NA TRBJ2-6 NA
TGTGCCAGCACCCCGGACTCCTCCTACGAGCAGTACTTC CASTPDSSYEQYF TRBV7-2 NA TRBJ2-7 NA
TGCGCCAGCAGCTCGAGCACGACTAGCTCAACCTACGAGCAGTACTTC CASSSSTTSSTYEQYF TRBV5-1 NA TRBJ2-7 TRBD2
TGTGCCAGCAGCCGACAGGCGGGCTCCTACGAGCAGTACTTC CASSRQAGSYEQYF TRBV27 NA TRBJ2-7 NA
TGTGCCAGCAGCTTGAGTGGGAGCACCGGGGAGCTGTTTTTT CASSLSGSTGELFF TRBV11-3 NA TRBJ2-2 NA
TGTGCCAGCAGCTTAGTCCCCTCCACAGGGCTCGAAAATGAAAAACTGTTTTTT CASSLVPSTGLENEKLFF TRBV7-2 NA TRBJ1-4 NA
TGTGCCAGCAGTTCTGAAAGGACAGGGGGCACCGGGGAGCTGTTTTTT CASSSERTGGTGELFF TRBV6-5 NA TRBJ2-2 TRBD1